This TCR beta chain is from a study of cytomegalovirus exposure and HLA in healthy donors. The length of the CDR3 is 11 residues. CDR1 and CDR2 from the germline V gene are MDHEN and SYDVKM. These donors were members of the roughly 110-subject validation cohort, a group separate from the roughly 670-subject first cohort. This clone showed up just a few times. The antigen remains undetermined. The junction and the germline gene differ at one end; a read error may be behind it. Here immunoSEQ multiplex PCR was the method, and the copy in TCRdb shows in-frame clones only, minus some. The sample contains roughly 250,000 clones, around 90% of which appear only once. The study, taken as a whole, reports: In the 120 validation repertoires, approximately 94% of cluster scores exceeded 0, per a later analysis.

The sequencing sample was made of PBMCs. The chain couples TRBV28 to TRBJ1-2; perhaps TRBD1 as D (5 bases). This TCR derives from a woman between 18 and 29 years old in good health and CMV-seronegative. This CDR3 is CASSLTWRQLF. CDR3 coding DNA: TGTGCCAGCAGTTTAACGTGGCGACAGCTCTTC.